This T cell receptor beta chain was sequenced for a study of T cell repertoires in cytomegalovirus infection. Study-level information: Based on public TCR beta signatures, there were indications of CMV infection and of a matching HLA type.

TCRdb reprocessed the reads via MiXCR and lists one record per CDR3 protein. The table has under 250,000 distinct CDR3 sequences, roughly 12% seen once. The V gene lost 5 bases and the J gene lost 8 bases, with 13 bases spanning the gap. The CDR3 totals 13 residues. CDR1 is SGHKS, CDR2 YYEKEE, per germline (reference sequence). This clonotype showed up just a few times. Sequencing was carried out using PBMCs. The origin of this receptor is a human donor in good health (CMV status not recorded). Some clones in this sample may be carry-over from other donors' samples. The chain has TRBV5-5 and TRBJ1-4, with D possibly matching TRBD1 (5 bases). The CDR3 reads CASSKGEDEKLFF. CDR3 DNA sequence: TGTGCCAGCAGTAAAGGGGAGGACGAAAAACTGTTTTTT.